The T cell receptor (beta chain) described here comes from a study of regulatory T cells in long-lasting Graves disease. Study-wide results and limits: There was favoring of TRBV28, TRBJ1-2 and TRBJ2-5 in persistent disease. Comparison showed that persistent patients shared more public clonotypes (about 3,000) than new patients (966).

Trimming took 5 bases from V and 3 from J; bases not matched to a gene: 5. The length of the CDR3 is 13 residues. Per the germline V gene, CDR1 is SQVTM and CDR2 is ANQGSEA. Both iRepertoire HTBI primers and Arm-PCR of CDR3 regions were used to build the TCR beta libraries. TCRdb used MiXCR to reprocess the multiplex PCR reads, holding one entry per CDR3 protein. This table holds roughly 500,000 distinct CDR3 sequences, 20% to 25% found once. This clonotype was seen ten or more times. Antigen specificity is unknown. Time point specified: persistent/refractory GD, antithyroid drugs over 5 years with positive TRAb. After RNA was extracted from PBMCs, the TCR library was made from it. American Thyroid Association guidelines defined how Graves' disease was diagnosed. The EDTA tubes were filled with 8 to 9.5 milliliters of drawn peripheral blood.

This receptor was taken from a female donor with Graves disease. The chain joins TRBV29-1 to TRBJ1-1; 8 bases are shared with TRBD1. Source: peripheral blood mononuclear cells (PBMCs), taken when the disease was refractory, from a patient treated with antithyroid drugs. CDR3 amino acids: CSVHDRGYTEAFF. The CDR3 coding sequence is TGCAGCGTTCATGACAGGGGATACACTGAAGCTTTCTTT.